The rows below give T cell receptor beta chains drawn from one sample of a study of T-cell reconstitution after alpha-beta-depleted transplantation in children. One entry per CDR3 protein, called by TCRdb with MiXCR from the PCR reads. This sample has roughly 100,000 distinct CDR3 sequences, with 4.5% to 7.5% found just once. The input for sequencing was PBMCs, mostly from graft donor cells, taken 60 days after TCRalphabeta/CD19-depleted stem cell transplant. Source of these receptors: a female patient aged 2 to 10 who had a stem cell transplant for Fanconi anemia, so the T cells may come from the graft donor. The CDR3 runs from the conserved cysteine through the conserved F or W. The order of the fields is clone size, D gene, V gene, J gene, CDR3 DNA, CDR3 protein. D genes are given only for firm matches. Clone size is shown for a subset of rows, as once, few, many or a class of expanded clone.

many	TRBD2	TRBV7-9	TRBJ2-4	TGTGCCAGCAGCTTTCTCCCTAGCGGGGGGGGCAAAAACATTCAGTACTTC	CASSFLPSGGGKNIQYF
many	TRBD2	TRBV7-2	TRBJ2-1	TGTGCCAGCAGCGCACTAGCGGGGTACAATGAGCAGTTCTTC	CASSALAGYNEQFF
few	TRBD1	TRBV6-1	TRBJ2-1	TGTGCCAGCAGTCGTGTCCCCGGGACAGGAGACAATGAGCAGTTCTTC	CASSRVPGTGDNEQFF
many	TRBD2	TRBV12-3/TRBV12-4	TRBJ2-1	TGTGCCAGCAGTTTGTGGACTAGCTTGTCGGTTAACAATGAGCAGTTCTTC	CASSLWTSLSVNNEQFF
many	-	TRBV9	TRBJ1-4	TGTGCCAGCAGCGTAATGGGGATGCGAAGTGAAAAACTGTTTTTT	CASSVMGMRSEKLFF
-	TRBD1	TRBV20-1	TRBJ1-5	TGCAGTGCATATGAGGACAGGGGCAATCAGCCCCAGCATTTT	CSAYEDRGNQPQHF
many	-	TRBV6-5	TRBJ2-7	TGTGCCAGCAGTCTTCAGACAAGGGGCTACTACGAGCAGTACTTC	CASSLQTRGYYEQYF
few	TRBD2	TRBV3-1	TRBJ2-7	TGTGCCAGCAGCCCGGGACTACCCTACGAGCAGTACTTC	CASSPGLPYEQYF
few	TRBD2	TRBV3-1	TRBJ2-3	TGTGCCAGGGGACTAGCGGGCAAAGGCACAGATACGCAGTATTTT	CARGLAGKGTDTQYF
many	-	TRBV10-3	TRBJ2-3	TGTGCCATCAGTGAACCCGTAGGGGCTCTCACAGATACGCAGTATTTT	CAISEPVGALTDTQYF
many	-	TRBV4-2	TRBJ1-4	TGTGCCAGCAGCCAAGAACGTGAAAAACTGTTTTTT	CASSQEREKLFF
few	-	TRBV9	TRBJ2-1	TGTGCCAGCAGCGTATTCGGCAATGAGCAGTTCTTC	CASSVFGNEQFF
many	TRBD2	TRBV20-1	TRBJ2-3	TGCAGTGCTAGTAACGTAGCGGGGACTAGCACAGATACGCAGTATTTT	CSASNVAGTSTDTQYF
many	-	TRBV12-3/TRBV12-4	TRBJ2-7	TGTGCCAGCAGTCCAGAACCGACAGTATCCTACGAGCAGTACTTC	CASSPEPTVSYEQYF
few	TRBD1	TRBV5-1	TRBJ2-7	TGCGCCAGCAGCGTGGGATATAACAGGGGGCCCCACTCGTACGAGCAGTACTTC	CASSVGYNRGPHSYEQYF
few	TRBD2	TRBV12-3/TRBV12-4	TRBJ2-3	TGTGCCAGCAGCCGACTAGCGGACACAGATACGCAGTATTTT	CASSRLADTDTQYF
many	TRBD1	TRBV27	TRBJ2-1	TGTGCCACTACGGACAGGCTTTGGAATGAGCAGTTCTTC	CATTDRLWNEQFF
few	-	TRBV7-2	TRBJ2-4	TGTGCCAGCAGCTTAGCAGCGTCGGGGAGGAACATTCAGTACTTC	CASSLAASGRNIQYF
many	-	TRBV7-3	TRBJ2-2	TGTGCCAGCAGCTTAAACCCTGGGTACACCGGGGAGCTGTTTTTT	CASSLNPGYTGELFF
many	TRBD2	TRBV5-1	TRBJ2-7	TGCGCCAGCAGCGCCGTGGTAACTAGCGGGGGGACCTACGAGCAGTACTTC	CASSAVVTSGGTYEQYF
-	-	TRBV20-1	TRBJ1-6	TGCAGTGCTAGAAGAGGGAAACGTGCTTGGAGCTCCTATAATTCACCCCTCCACTTT	CSARRGKRAWSSYNSPLHF
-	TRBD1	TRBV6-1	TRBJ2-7	TGTGCCAGCAGGGAGTGGGGACAGCCAAGCTCCTACGAGCAGTACTTC	CASREWGQPSSYEQYF
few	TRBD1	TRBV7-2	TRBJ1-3	TGTGCCAGCAGCCGGGACAGAGTCTCTGGAAACACCATATATTTT	CASSRDRVSGNTIYF
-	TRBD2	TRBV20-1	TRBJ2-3	TGCAGTGCTACGCGACTAGCGGGGTTCACAGATACGCAGTATTTT	CSATRLAGFTDTQYF
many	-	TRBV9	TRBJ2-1	TGTGCCAGCAGCGTAGGGACTAACCCCTACAATGAGCAGTTCTTC	CASSVGTNPYNEQFF
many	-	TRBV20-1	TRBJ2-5	TGCAGTGCTAGCTTGCAGGGGCAAGAGACCCAGTACTTC	CSASLQGQETQYF
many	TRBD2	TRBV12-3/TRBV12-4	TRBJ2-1	TGTGCCAGCAGTTTGCGACTAGCGTCCTACAATGAGCAGTTCTTC	CASSLRLASYNEQFF
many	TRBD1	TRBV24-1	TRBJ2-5	TGTGCCACCAGTGATTTTACACAGGGGCAAGAGACCCAGTACTTC	CATSDFTQGQETQYF
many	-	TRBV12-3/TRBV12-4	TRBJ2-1	TGTGCCAGCAGTCGGTCTACCCCGAGCTCCTACAATGAGCAGTTCTTC	CASSRSTPSSYNEQFF
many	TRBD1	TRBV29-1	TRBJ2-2	TGCAGCGTACCCGGGACAGGGACCGGGGAGCTGTTTTTT	CSVPGTGTGELFF
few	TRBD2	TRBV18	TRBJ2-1	TGTGCCAGCTCACCCACCGGGCGGGAGCGCGATAATGAGCAGTTCTTC	CASSPTGRERDNEQFF
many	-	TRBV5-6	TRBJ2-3	TGTGCCAGCAGCTCCTCCGGGTCAGATACGCAGTATTTT	CASSSSGSDTQYF
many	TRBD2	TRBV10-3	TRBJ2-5	TGTGCCATCAGTGAGTCGAAGTCTGCTAGCGGACAAGAGACCCAGTACTTC	CAISESKSASGQETQYF